Below, one T cell receptor beta chain is given with its context. The antigen is unknown. The source of the sample is a study of blood T cells in healthy people across ages. Germline CDR1 MNHNY, CDR2 SVGAGI (reference sequence). The CDR3 extends over 12 amino acids. General study results and limits: The diversity estimates, figures obtained from one million T cells, were considered underestimates. Using unsorted PBMCs precluded a conclusive naive versus antigen-experienced comparison.

PCR was performed a second time for roughly 7 to 12 cycles using a sample-barcoded 5' primer and a J-beta primer mix. TCRdb reprocessed the 5' RACE reads via MiXCR and lists one record per CDR3 protein. Here the sample spans about a million distinct CDR3 sequences, just over 50% being singletons. In each sample, at least 7 million PBMCs were isolated. The receptor comes from a woman in her sixties or seventies in good health. The chain is built from TRBV6-6 and TRBJ2-7, with no clear D. The DNA end favors TRBJ2-5, so the J call may be wrong. The sequencing input was blood. The CDR3, as DNA: TGTGCCAGCAGCCACTTTAAAGAGACCCAGTACTTC. It is translated as CASSHFKETQYF.